These 13 T cell receptor beta chains share one sample of origin, sequenced in a study of cytomegalovirus exposure and HLA in healthy donors. Primers included in the PCR were 60 Vbeta and 13 Jbeta primers. Assay: immunoSEQ multiplex PCR; the TCRdb copy retains only in-frame clones and omits some. The sample carries 150,000 to 200,000 clones, roughly 78% recorded once. Sample: PBMCs. The receptors were gathered from a woman in her fifties or sixties in good health and CMV-seropositive.

The rearrangement links TRBV6-1 to TRBJ1-1, with D possibly matching TRBD1 (6 bases). The CDR3 has 13 residues. V lost 5 bases and J 4 bases, leaving 11 bases between the germline ends. Germline V gene lookup returns CDR1 MNHNS and CDR2 SASEGT. Here the CDR3 DNA reads TGTGCCAGCAGTTTAATGGACAGCACTGAAGCTTTCTTT. Its translation is CASSLMDSTEAFF.

The V gene is TRBV2, the J gene TRBJ2-5, with 9 bases identical to TRBD2. The J segment lost 11 bases and the V segment lost 4 bases, leaving 14 bases of the junction unmatched. Germline CDR1 and CDR2: SNHLY and FYNNEI. CDR3 size: 15 residues. CDR3 region: CASSVVAAGGGEQYF. The CDR3, as DNA: TGTGCCAGCAGTGTCGTGGCAGCGGGGGGCGGGGAGCAGTACTTC.

This clone was seen a few times. The chain has TRBV7-9 and TRBJ1-2; D not certain. From germline, CDR1 is SEHNR and CDR2 FQNEAQ (reference sequence). There are 16 residues in the CDR3. The ends were cut back, 2 bases at V and 3 bases at J, with 16 bases in the middle. CDR3 in amino acids: CASSLKRELGDYGYTF. The DNA for the CDR3 is TGTGCCAGCAGCTTAAAAAGGGAGTTGGGCGACTATGGCTACACCTTC.

V usage is TRBV25-1 and J usage is TRBJ2-1; the D gene is possibly TRBD1 (6 bases). Germline V gene lookup returns CDR1 MGHDK and CDR2 SYGVNS. V lost 7 bases to trimming and J lost 0 bases, with 7 bases between them. CDR3 length: 13 residues. The CDR3 DNA is TGTGCCAGCAAGGACAGCTCCTACAATGAGCAGTTCTTC. Translated, it gives CASKDSSYNEQFF.

The rearrangement links TRBV6-5 to TRBJ1-5; no clear D gene. Germline values: CDR1 MNHEY, CDR2 SVGAGI. The CDR3 extends over 12 amino acids. V shed 6 bases and J shed 2 bases, with 5 bases lying between them. For the CDR3, the DNA is TGTGCCAGCAGGGGAGGCAATCAGCCCCAGCATTTT. It codes for CASRGGNQPQHF.

This chain connects TRBV5-1 to TRBJ2-2, with TRBD1 as a possible D gene (6 bases). Germline V lookup: CDR1 SGHRS, CDR2 YFSETQ. Deletions cut 5 bases from V and 2 bases from J, with 16 bases between. CDR3 length equals 16 residues. CDR3 sequence (DNA): TGCGCCAGCAGTCCCGCACAGGGTTCTAACACCGGGGAGCTGTTTTTT. Translating gives CASSPAQGSNTGELFF. The entire variable domain, with the rest obtained from reference TRBV5-1 and TRBJ2-2, is as follows: KAGVTQTPRYLIKTRGQQVTLSCSPISGHRSVSWYQQTPGQGLQFLFEYFSETQRNKGNFPGRFSGRQFSNSRSEMNVSTLELGDSALYLCASSPAQGSNTGELFFGEGSRLTVL.

The J gene is TRBJ2-7, the V gene TRBV14; D may be TRBD2 (7 bases). CDR3 length equals 14 residues. Germline assignment: CDR1 SGHDN and CDR2 FVKESK. V lost 5 bases, J lost 6 bases, and 17 bases lay in between. The CDR3 is CASSSRGGVAEQYF. The CDR3 DNA reads as TGTGCCAGCAGCTCCCGAGGGGGGGTTGCCGAGCAGTACTTC.

V gene TRBV6-5 combines with J gene TRBJ2-1; D gene ambiguous. The CDR3 consists of 14 residues. Per germline, CDR1 MNHEY and CDR2 SVGAGI. Trimming shortened V by 8 bases and J by 0 bases, and 11 bases separated the two germline ends. CDR3 loop: CASVTGSSYNEQFF. DNA of the CDR3: TGTGCCAGCGTTACCGGTAGCTCCTACAATGAGCAGTTCTTC.

Concerning this clone itself: Distinct nucleotide sequences in the sample also encode this CDR3. The chain is built from TRBV10-2 and TRBJ1-1; 10 nucleotides agree with TRBD1. This CDR3 spans 16 amino acids. Germline CDR1 reads WSHSY; CDR2 reads SAAADI. The J segment lost 11 bases and the V segment lost 6 bases, leaving 18 bases of the junction unmatched. As DNA, the CDR3 is TGCGCCAGCAGCGCCGGGACAGGGGTTGGAGACTCTCGGGCTTTCTTT. Translation: CASSAGTGVGDSRAFF.

The gene calls are TRBV7-3 and TRBJ2-6; D is unclear. This CDR3 spans 15 amino acids. Germline lookup yields CDR1 SGHTA and CDR2 FQGTGA. V was pared by 4 bases and J by 4 bases, with 11 bases between. As DNA, the CDR3 is TGTGCCAGCAGCTCTACCACCCCCGGGGCCAACGTCCTGACTTTC. Amino acid sequence: CASSSTTPGANVLTF.

The chain's CDR3 is CASSPLAGVVNEQFF. CDR3 bases: TGTGCCAGCAGTCCCCTAGCGGGGGTCGTCAATGAGCAGTTCTTC. The rearrangement uses TRBV6-6 and TRBJ2-1, with 10 bases identical to TRBD2. V gave up 5 bases and J gave up 6 bases; unmatched junction bases: 7. Germline CDR1 reads MNHNY; CDR2 reads SVGAGI (reference sequence). There are 15 residues in the CDR3.

This clone was detected once. The chain recombines TRBV5-1 with TRBJ2-1, with 11 bases identical to TRBD1. The CDR3 is 16 residues long. Germline V CDR1 and CDR2: SGHRS, YFSETQ. The V and J ends lost 6 bases and 4 bases, in that order; junction bases with no gene match: 9. CDR3 amino acids: CASTPSGTGGYNEQFF. The CDR3 nucleotides are TGCGCCAGCACCCCATCCGGGACAGGGGGTTACAATGAGCAGTTCTTC.

The V and J genes are TRBV6-6 and TRBJ2-2; 7 nucleotides agree with TRBD1. Per the germline V gene, CDR1 is MNHNY and CDR2 is SVGAGI (reference sequence). V shed 2 bases, J shed 6 bases, and the junction held 6 bases outside the gene matches. The CDR3 is 15 residues long. The CDR3 region has the DNA TGTGCCAGCAGTTACAATCCCGGGACAGCCGGGGAGCTGTTTTTT. Its protein is CASSYNPGTAGELFF.